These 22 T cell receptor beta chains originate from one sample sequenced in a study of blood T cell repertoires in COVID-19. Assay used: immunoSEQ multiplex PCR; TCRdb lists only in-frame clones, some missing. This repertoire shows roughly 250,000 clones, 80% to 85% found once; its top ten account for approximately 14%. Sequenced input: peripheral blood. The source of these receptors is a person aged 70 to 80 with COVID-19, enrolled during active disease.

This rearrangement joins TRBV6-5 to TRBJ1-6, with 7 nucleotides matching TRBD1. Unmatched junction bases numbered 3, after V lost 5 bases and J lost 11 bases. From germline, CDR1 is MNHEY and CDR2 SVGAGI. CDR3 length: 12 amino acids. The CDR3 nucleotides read TGTGCCAGCAGTCCAACAGGGGCACCCCTCCACTTT. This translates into CASSPTGAPLHF.

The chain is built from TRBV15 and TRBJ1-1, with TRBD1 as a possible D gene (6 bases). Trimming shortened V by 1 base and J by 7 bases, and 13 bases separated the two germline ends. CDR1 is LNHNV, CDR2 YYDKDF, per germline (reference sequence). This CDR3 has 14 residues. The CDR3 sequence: CATSRGTGISEAFF. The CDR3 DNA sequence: TGTGCCACCAGCAGAGGTACAGGGATCAGTGAAGCTTTCTTT.

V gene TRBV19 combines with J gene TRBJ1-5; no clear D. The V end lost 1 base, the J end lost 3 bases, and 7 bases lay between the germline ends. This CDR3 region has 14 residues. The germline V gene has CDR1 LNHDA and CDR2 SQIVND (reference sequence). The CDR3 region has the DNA TGTGCCAGTAGTATAGCTGACTACAATCAGCCCCAGCATTTT. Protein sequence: CASSIADYNQPQHF.

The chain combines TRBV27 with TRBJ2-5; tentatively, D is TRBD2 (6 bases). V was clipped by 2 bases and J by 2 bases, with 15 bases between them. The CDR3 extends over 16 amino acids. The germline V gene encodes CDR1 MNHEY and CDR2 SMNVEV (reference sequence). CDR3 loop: CASSLIPSARQETQYF. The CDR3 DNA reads TGTGCCAGCAGTTTAATCCCTAGCGCACGACAAGAGACCCAGTACTTC.

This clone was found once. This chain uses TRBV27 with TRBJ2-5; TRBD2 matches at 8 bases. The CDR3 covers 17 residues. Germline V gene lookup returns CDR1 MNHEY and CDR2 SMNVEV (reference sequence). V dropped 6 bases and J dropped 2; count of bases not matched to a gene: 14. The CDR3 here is CASSRTGGAGGQETQYF. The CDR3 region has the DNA TGTGCCAGCAGCCGTACGGGTGGGGCGGGAGGACAAGAGACCCAGTACTTC.

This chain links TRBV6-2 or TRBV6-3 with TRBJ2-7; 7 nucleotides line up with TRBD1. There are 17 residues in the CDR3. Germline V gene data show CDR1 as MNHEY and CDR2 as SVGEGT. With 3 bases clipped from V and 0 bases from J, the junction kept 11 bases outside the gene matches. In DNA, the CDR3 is TGTGCCAGCAGTTATGAGAGGGGGCCGACGAGCTCCTACGAGCAGTACTTC. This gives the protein CASSYERGPTSSYEQYF.

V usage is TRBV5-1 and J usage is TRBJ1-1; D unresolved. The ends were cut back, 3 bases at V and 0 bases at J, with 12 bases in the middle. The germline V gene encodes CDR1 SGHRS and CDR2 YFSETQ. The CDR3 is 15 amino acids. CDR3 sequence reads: CASSWETGMNTEAFF. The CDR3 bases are TGCGCCAGCAGCTGGGAAACGGGGATGAACACTGAAGCTTTCTTT.

CDR3: CASSPRTGNSGGEQFF. CDR3 bases: TGTGCCAGCAGCCCAAGGACTGGAAATAGTGGGGGGGAGCAGTTCTTC. V usage is TRBV7-3 and J usage is TRBJ2-1; D is possibly TRBD2 (6 bases). The V gene lost 5 bases and the J gene lost 10 bases, with 24 bases spanning the gap. Per the germline V gene, CDR1 is SGHTA and CDR2 is FQGTGA. This CDR3 is 16 amino acids long.

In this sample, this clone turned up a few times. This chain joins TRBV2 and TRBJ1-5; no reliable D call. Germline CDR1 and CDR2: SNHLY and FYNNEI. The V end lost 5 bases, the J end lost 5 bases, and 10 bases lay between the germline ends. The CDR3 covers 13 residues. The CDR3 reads CASSLSPDQPQHF. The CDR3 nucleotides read TGTGCCAGCAGTCTGAGCCCTGATCAGCCCCAGCATTTT.

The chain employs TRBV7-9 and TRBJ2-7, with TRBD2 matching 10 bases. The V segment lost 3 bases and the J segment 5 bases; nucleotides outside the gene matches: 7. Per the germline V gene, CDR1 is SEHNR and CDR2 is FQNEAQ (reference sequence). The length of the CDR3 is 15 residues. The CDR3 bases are TGTGCCAGCAGCTTTCCCTCTAGCGGGAGTAACGAGCAGTACTTC. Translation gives CASSFPSSGSNEQYF.

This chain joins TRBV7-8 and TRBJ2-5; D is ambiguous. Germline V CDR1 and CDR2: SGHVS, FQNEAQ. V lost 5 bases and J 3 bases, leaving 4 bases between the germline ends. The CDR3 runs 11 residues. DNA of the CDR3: TGTGCCAGCAGCCCAAAAGAGACCCAGTACTTC. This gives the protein CASSPKETQYF.

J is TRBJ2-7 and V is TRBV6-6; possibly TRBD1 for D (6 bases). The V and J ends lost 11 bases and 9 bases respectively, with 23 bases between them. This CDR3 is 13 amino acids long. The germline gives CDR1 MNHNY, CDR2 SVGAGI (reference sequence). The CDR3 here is CASQQGKTIAQYF. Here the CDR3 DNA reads TGTGCCTCGCAGCAGGGGAAGACTATTGCGCAGTACTTC.

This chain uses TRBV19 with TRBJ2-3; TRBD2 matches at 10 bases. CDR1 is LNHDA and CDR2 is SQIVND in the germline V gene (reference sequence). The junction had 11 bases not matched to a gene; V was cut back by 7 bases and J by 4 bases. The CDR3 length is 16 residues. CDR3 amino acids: CASKQERGGRPDTQYF. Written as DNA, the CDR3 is TGTGCCAGTAAACAAGAGCGGGGGGGTCGTCCAGATACGCAGTATTTT.

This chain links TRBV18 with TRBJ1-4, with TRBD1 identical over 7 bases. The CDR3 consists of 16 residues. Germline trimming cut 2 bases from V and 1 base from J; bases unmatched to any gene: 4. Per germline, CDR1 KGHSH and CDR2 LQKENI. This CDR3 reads CASSPTRTGTNEKLFF. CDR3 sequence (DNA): TGTGCCAGCTCACCAACGAGGACAGGAACTAATGAAAAACTGTTTTTT.

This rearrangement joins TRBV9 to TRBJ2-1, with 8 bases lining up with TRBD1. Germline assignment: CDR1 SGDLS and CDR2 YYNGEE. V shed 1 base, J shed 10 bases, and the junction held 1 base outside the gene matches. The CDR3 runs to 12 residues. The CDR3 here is CASSVQGAEQFF. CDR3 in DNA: TGTGCCAGCAGCGTACAGGGGGCGGAGCAGTTCTTC.

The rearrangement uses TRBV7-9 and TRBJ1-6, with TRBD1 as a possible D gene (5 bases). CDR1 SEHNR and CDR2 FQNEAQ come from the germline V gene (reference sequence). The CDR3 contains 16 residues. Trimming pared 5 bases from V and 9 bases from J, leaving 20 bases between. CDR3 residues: CASSPGTGAWGSPLHF. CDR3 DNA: TGTGCCAGCAGCCCGGGGACGGGAGCTTGGGGTTCACCCCTCCACTTT.

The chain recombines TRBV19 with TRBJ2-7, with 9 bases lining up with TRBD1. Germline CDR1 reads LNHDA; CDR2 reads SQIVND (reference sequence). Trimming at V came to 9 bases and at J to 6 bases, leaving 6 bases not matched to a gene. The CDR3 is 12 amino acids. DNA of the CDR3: TGTGCCAGCTTGGGACAGGGTTCCGAGCAGTACTTC. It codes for CASLGQGSEQYF.

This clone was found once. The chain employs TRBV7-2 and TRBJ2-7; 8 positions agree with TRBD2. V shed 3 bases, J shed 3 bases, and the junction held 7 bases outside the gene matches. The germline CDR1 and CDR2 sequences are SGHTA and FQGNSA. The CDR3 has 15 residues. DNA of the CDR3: TGTGCCAGCAGCTTCCGAGCGGGGGTCCTCTACGAGCAGTACTTC. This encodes CASSFRAGVLYEQYF.

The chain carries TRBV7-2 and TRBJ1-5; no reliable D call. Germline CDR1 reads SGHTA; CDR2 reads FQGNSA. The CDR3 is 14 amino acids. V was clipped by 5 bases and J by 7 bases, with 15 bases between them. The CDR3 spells CASSPSLRSQPQHF. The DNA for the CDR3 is TGTGCCAGCAGCCCCTCCCTACGGTCCCAGCCCCAGCATTTT.

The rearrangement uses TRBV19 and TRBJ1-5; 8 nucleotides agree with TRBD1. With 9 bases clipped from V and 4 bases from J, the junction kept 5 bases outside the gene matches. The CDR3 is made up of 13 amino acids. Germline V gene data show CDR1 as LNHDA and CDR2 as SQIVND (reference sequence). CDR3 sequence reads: CASQNRGNQPQHF. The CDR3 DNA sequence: TGTGCCAGCCAGAACAGGGGGAATCAGCCCCAGCATTTT.

CDR3 protein: CASSSIAVSQYF. The CDR3 DNA follows: TGTGCCAGCAGTTCCATAGCGGTGTCTCAGTACTTC. This chain uses TRBV6-2 or TRBV6-3 with TRBJ2-4; perhaps TRBD2 as D (6 bases). The CDR3 extends over 12 amino acids. Germline-derived CDR1 and CDR2 are MNHEY and SVGEGT. With 4 bases removed from V and 12 bases from J, the gap between germline ends came to 13 bases.

CDR3 region: CASSFEITEQFF. The CDR3 bases are TGTGCCAGCAGCTTTGAGATCACTGAGCAGTTCTTC. This sequence joins TRBV7-2 and TRBJ2-1; D call uncertain. The CDR3 spans 12 residues. From germline, CDR1 is SGHTA and CDR2 FQGNSA. The ends were cut back, 3 bases at V and 9 bases at J, with 9 bases in the middle. Supplemented by reference TRBV7-2 and TRBJ2-1, the full variable domain reads GAGVSQSPSNKVTEKGKDVELRCDPISGHTALYWYRQSLGQGLEFLIYFQGNSAPDKSGLPSDRFSAERTGGSVSTLTIQRTQQEDSAVYLCASSFEITEQFFGPGTRLTVL.